Listed below are T cell receptor beta chains from one sample, sequenced in a study of T cell changes during pregnancy in multiple sclerosis. Sequencing was performed with immunoSEQ multiplex PCR; in TCRdb, only in-frame clones are kept and a portion is missing. The profile shows some 30,000 clones, approximately 90% of them singletons. The sample consisted of CD8+ T cells from peripheral blood mononuclear cells, taken in the third trimester of pregnancy. The receptors stem from a female donor with multiple sclerosis, enrolled in a pregnancy study. Each CDR3 is given with its conserved first and last residue. The order of the fields is D gene, clone size, V gene, J gene, CDR3 DNA, CDR3 protein. A D gene is named only where the DNA matches it firmly. The size field is filled for only some rows; it gives once, few, many or a size class.

.	.	TRBV11-2	TRBJ2-2	TGTGCCAGCGGTGGGGCGACCGGGGAGCTGTTTTTT	CASGGATGELFF
.	.	TRBV6-1	TRBJ1-5	TGTGCCAGCAGTGAAGAAGAGGGAGCCGGGAATCAGCCCCAGCATTTT	CASSEEEGAGNQPQHF
TRBD1	.	TRBV7-9	TRBJ1-1	TGTGCCAGCACCCCTCCAGGGACAGGGACCAGTACTGAAGCTTTCTTT	CASTPPGTGTSTEAFF
.	.	TRBV21-1	TRBJ2-7	TGTGCCAGCAGCCCATTGGGGACTAGCGGGGTCCCTGCCTACGAGCAGTACTTC	CASSPLGTSGVPAYEQYF
.	.	TRBV7-9	TRBJ1-1	TGTGCCAGCAGCCCGTTGGGGGGACTCATGAACACTGAAGCTTTCTTT	CASSPLGGLMNTEAFF
TRBD2	.	TRBV27	TRBJ2-1	TGTGCCAGCAGTTCCCCAAATAGCGGGAGTAGGAGAAAAGAGCAGTTCTTC	CASSSPNSGSRRKEQFF
.	.	TRBV9	TRBJ1-1	TGTGCCAGCAGCGTAGCAGGGCCGGGCACTGAAGCTTTCTTT	CASSVAGPGTEAFF
TRBD1	few	TRBV27	TRBJ2-7	TGTGCCAGCAGTCCCTGGTCAGGGGGCTACGAGCAGTACTTC	CASSPWSGGYEQYF
TRBD2	.	TRBV7-9	TRBJ2-7	TGTGCCAGCAGCTCTAGCGGAGGCAACTACGAGCAGTACTTC	CASSSSGGNYEQYF
.	.	TRBV7-9	TRBJ1-2	TGTGCCAGCAGCTTAGTGGGCAACTATGGCTACACCTTC	CASSLVGNYGYTF
.	once	TRBV6-1	TRBJ1-2	TGTGCCAGCAGTGAAAGGCGGGGGCTGGACTATGGCTACACCTTC	CASSERRGLDYGYTF
.	.	TRBV7-9	TRBJ2-2	TGTGCCAGCAGCCCGGACTGGGCCGGGGAGCTGTTTTTT	CASSPDWAGELFF
.	.	TRBV7-9	TRBJ1-2	TGTGCCAGCAGCGGGCACAGACCTAACTATGGCTACACCTTC	CASSGHRPNYGYTF
.	.	TRBV28	TRBJ2-1	TGTGCCAGCAGTTTATGGGGGGCCCTCTACAATGAGCAGTTCTTC	CASSLWGALYNEQFF
.	few	TRBV27	TRBJ2-1	TGTGCCAGCAGTTCCCGCGGAAGCTCCTACAATGAGCAGTTCTTC	CASSSRGSSYNEQFF
TRBD1	.	TRBV10-3	TRBJ1-4	TGTGCCATCAGTGCCAGTGACCGGACAGGGGAATTAGACGAAAAACTGTTTTTT	CAISASDRTGELDEKLFF
.	.	TRBV4-2	TRBJ1-3	TGTGCCAGCAGCCAACTGAGGCGGGAACGGTCTGGAAACACCATATATTTT	CASSQLRRERSGNTIYF
TRBD1	.	TRBV6-6	TRBJ1-1	TGTGCCAGCAGTTCCGTGACAGGGTGGGACACTGAAGCTTTCTTT	CASSSVTGWDTEAFF
.	.	TRBV7-9	TRBJ2-1	TGTGCCAGCAGCTTAGAGGAACAGCCCGACAATGAGCAGTTCTTC	CASSLEEQPDNEQFF
.	.	TRBV4-1	TRBJ1-1	TGCGCCAGCAGCCAACGTGACAGTTACCCTGAAGCTTTCTTT	CASSQRDSYPEAFF
TRBD2	.	TRBV19	TRBJ2-3	TGTGCCAGACCAGGACTAGCGGGGGACACAGATACGCAGTATTTT	CARPGLAGDTDTQYF
.	.	TRBV5-6	TRBJ1-1	TGTGCCAGCACCTTGGGGGCGAGGGACACTGAAGCTTTCTTT	CASTLGARDTEAFF
TRBD2	.	TRBV7-8	TRBJ2-3	TGTGCCAGCTCATTTTCCGGGGGGGTTAGCACAGATACGCAGTATTTT	CASSFSGGVSTDTQYF
.	.	TRBV5-1	TRBJ2-7	TGCGCCAGCAGCTTGGACAGGGAGCAGCACGAGCAGTACTTC	CASSLDREQHEQYF
TRBD2	once	TRBV2	TRBJ2-2	TGTGCCAGCAGTGAAGCAGTAGGACTAGACTACACCGGGGAGCTGTTTTTT	CASSEAVGLDYTGELFF
.	.	TRBV7-8	TRBJ2-5	TGTGCCAGCAGCTCGTCTCTCAATGAGGCTGTTCAAGAGACCCAGTACTTC	CASSSSLNEAVQETQYF
.	.	TRBV7-9	TRBJ1-2	TGTGCCAGCAGCTTAGATCTGGGCAGGGCGGATGGCTACACCTTC	CASSLDLGRADGYTF
.	.	TRBV28	TRBJ1-2	TGTGCCAGCAGTTTTCTCCTACGAATGGGCTACACCTTC	CASSFLLRMGYTF
.	.	TRBV27	TRBJ2-4	TGTGCCAGCAGTTTAGGGGCCCATGGAGGGAACATTCAGTACTTC	CASSLGAHGGNIQYF
.	.	TRBV4-1	TRBJ2-7	TGCGCCAGCAGCCAAGATGTCCTGTTAGCGCGCCCTTACGAGCAGTACTTC	CASSQDVLLARPYEQYF
.	once	TRBV27	TRBJ1-2	TGTGCCAGCGGCAGGGGTATCTATGGCTACACCTTC	CASGRGIYGYTF
.	.	TRBV5-4	TRBJ1-1	TGTGCCAGCAGCGCCTTAGAGATGAACACTGAAGCTTTCTTT	CASSALEMNTEAFF
.	few	TRBV11-2	TRBJ1-1	TGTGCCAGCAGCTCAGGACTAGGGACTGAAGCTTTCTTT	CASSSGLGTEAFF
.	.	TRBV6-5	TRBJ2-7	TGTGCCAGCAGTCCCCGGGGACTTAAGTACGAGCAGTACTTC	CASSPRGLKYEQYF
.	.	TRBV25-1	TRBJ2-5	TGTGCCAGCGGACAGCAAGAGACCCAGTACTTC	CASGQQETQYF
.	once	TRBV7-8	TRBJ1-3	TGTGCCAGCAGCTTAGCGCCGTGGCCAGGGGATTACCGCTCTGGAAACACCATATATTTT	CASSLAPWPGDYRSGNTIYF
.	.	TRBV19	TRBJ2-1	TGTGCCAGTAGTATATGGAAAGGGGAGGATGAGCAGTTCTTC	CASSIWKGEDEQFF
TRBD1	.	TRBV9	TRBJ2-5	TGTGCCAGCAGCACCAGCAGGGGGACAGGGGAAGAGACCCAGTACTTC	CASSTSRGTGEETQYF
TRBD1	.	TRBV4-1	TRBJ1-2	TGCGCCAGCAGCCAAGATCCGACAGGGAAAAACTATGGCTACACCTTC	CASSQDPTGKNYGYTF
.	.	TRBV6-1	TRBJ2-7	TGTGCCAGCAGCCTCGGTCAAGTCTACGAGCAGTACTTC	CASSLGQVYEQYF
.	.	TRBV7-9	TRBJ1-1	TGTGCCAGCAGCTTAGCGTGGGGGGTACGTCGGGACACTGAAGCTTTCTTT	CASSLAWGVRRDTEAFF
.	.	TRBV10-3	TRBJ2-6	TGTGCCATCAAGCAGGGGCTCTCTGGGGCCAACGTCCTGACTTTC	CAIKQGLSGANVLTF
TRBD1	.	TRBV6-1	TRBJ2-3	TGTGCCAGCAGCGCCGGGACAGGGACGACGGATACGCAGTATTTT	CASSAGTGTTDTQYF
TRBD2	.	TRBV6-5	TRBJ2-5	TGTGCCAGCATCGGACTAGCGGGGGAAGAGACCCAGTACTTC	CASIGLAGEETQYF
TRBD1	.	TRBV9	TRBJ2-1	TGTGCCAGCAGCGTAGTCCCCAACCCGGGACAGGGGGCAAGAAATGAGCAGTTCTTC	CASSVVPNPGQGARNEQFF
TRBD2	.	TRBV5-6	TRBJ2-2	TGTGCCAGCAGCTTGGGAAGCTGGCTTAGCGGGAGTGGGGAGCTGTTTTTT	CASSLGSWLSGSGELFF
.	.	TRBV28	TRBJ2-7	TGTGCCAGCAGTTTATGGGGGGGCGAGCAGTACTTC	CASSLWGGEQYF
.	.	TRBV6-1	TRBJ1-1	TGTGCCAGCCGGGGGGGCACTGAAGCTTTCTTT	CASRGGTEAFF
.	.	TRBV12-5	TRBJ2-1	TGTGCTAGTGGATACGGGATTCGAGGTCTCAATGAGCAGTTCTTC	CASGYGIRGLNEQFF
.	.	TRBV9	TRBJ1-2	TGTGCCAGCAGCGGTAGTGGCTACACCTTC	CASSGSGYTF
.	.	TRBV10-1	TRBJ1-1	TGCGCCAGCAGTGAGTCTCGGACTTACACTGAAGCTTTCTTT	CASSESRTYTEAFF
TRBD2	.	TRBV28	TRBJ2-5	TGTGCCAGCAGTCCACTAGCGGAGGTCCAAGAGACCCAGTACTTC	CASSPLAEVQETQYF